The 32 T cell receptor beta chains listed next were all sequenced from one sample in a study of molecular identifiers for immune sequencing clone quantification. TCRdb fed the PCR reads into MiXCR, producing one record per CDR3 protein. Seen here are more than 550,000 distinct CDR3 sequences, about 25% observed once, and the top ten hold 0.7% to 0.95%. The sample was naive CD8+ T cells from blood, with Jurkat cell RNA spiked in. Indicated subset: FACS-sorted CD8+CD4-CCR7+CD45RA+ naive T cells. The receptors derive from a human donor in good health. Some libraries in this study had Jurkat cell RNA spiked in.

This clonotype was seen many times. The CDR3 region has the DNA TGTGCCAGCAGTTCCACAGGGGTTCAGCCCCAGCATTTT. Translated, it gives CASSSTGVQPQHF. The genes are TRBV6-2 or TRBV6-3 and TRBJ1-5, with 7 bases identical to TRBD1. The CDR3 totals 13 residues. J lost 6 bases, V lost 4 bases, and 3 bases had no gene match. CDR1 and CDR2 from the germline V gene are MNHEY and SVGEGT.

There are a few counts of this clonotype. Sequence at one end of the junction differs from germline and may be a read error. The gene calls are TRBV6-5 and TRBJ2-3; D is uncertain. Germline CDR1 is MNHEY and CDR2 is SVGAGI. The CDR3 is 16 amino acids. The CDR3 loop reads CASGYSSGVHTDTQYF. The CDR3 DNA follows: TGTGCCAGCGGTTACTCGTCGGGCGTTCATACAGATACGCAGTATTTT.

Concerning this clonotype itself: A read error is possible here, since a much larger clone lies one base away. The rearrangement joins TRBV6-5 to TRBJ1-1; TRBD1 aligns across 7 bases. The V gene end was trimmed by 4 bases and the J gene end by 1 base; junction bases not matched to a gene: 18. The CDR3 spans 19 residues. Germline CDR1 and CDR2: MNHEY and SVGAGI. This CDR3 is CASSSHYSEPGQTNTEAFF. The DNA of the CDR3 is TGTGCCAGCAGTTCCCACTATAGCGAGCCGGGACAGACGAACACTGAAGCTTTCTTT.

The chain combines TRBV27 with TRBJ2-7; D is unresolved. There are 15 residues in the CDR3. The V gene lost 2 bases and the J gene lost 2 bases, with 13 bases spanning the gap. Germline loops: CDR1 MNHEY, CDR2 SMNVEV (reference sequence). The CDR3 sequence is CASSLGSGSTYEQYF. The CDR3 bases are TGTGCCAGCAGTTTAGGGTCAGGCTCTACCTACGAGCAGTACTTC.

There are a few counts of this clonotype. CDR3 DNA: TGTGCCAGCACCCCCTCGGGGCGCCAAGAGACCCAGTACTTC. This encodes CASTPSGRQETQYF. V and J are TRBV9 and TRBJ2-5; TRBD1 or TRBD2 may be the D gene (5 bases each). Germline assignment: CDR1 SGDLS and CDR2 YYNGEE. The CDR3 is 14 amino acids. Trimming removed 6 bases at V and 1 base at J, with 13 bases between.

The table lists this clonotype with many counts. The rearrangement joins TRBV7-2 to TRBJ2-7; possibly TRBD2 for D (6 bases). The CDR3 loop spans 17 amino acids. Trimming removed 5 bases from V and 1 base from J, with 21 bases in between. Germline CDR1 is SGHTA and CDR2 is FQGNSA. Written as DNA, the CDR3 is TGTGCCAGCAGCCAGTACTCGGGGCGGGAATCATCCTACGAGCAGTACTTC. Translated, it gives CASSQYSGRESSYEQYF. Full variable domain (rest looked up from reference TRBV7-2 and TRBJ2-7): GAGVSQSPSNKVTEKGKDVELRCDPISGHTALYWYRQSLGQGLEFLIYFQGNSAPDKSGLPSDRFSAERTGGSVSTLTIQRTQQEDSAVYLCASSQYSGRESSYEQYFGPGTRLTVT.

A note on this clonotype: This may come from a read error, since a much larger clone is one base off. The chain joins TRBV28 to TRBJ2-5; no definite D call. Germline assignment: CDR1 MDHEN and CDR2 SYDVKM. CDR3 length equals 15 residues. CDR3 nucleotides: TGTGTCAGCAGTTCGCGGACCGATTACCAAGAGACCCAGTACTTC. Protein sequence: CVSSSRTDYQETQYF.

In this sample, this clonotype turned up a few times. The J gene is TRBJ2-1, the V gene TRBV21-1. TRBV21-1 is reported as a pseudogene. This CDR3 region has 10 residues. The CDR3 here is CASSLCVFLF. CDR3 DNA: TGTGCCAGCAGCTTGTGTGTTTTCCTCTTC.

This clonotype was observed a few times. The chain links TRBV19 to TRBJ2-1; TRBD1 agrees at 7 bases. The CDR3 has 16 amino acids. Germline trimming cut 5 bases from V and 5 bases from J; bases unmatched to any gene: 12. Germline V CDR1 and CDR2: LNHDA, SQIVND (reference sequence). CDR3 DNA: TGTGCCAGTAGTTTTGGAGACAGGGCTTTTGACAATGAGCAGTTCTTC. Residues: CASSFGDRAFDNEQFF.

This clonotype came up many times. The chain links TRBV28 to TRBJ2-3; TRBD2 is a possible D gene (5 bases). Germline V lookup: CDR1 MDHEN, CDR2 SYDVKM. The CDR3 runs to 15 residues. V was cut by 7 bases and J by 7 bases, with 21 bases left in between. This CDR3 is CASITQIASSYTQYF. Here the CDR3 DNA reads TGTGCCAGCATCACTCAGATAGCGTCAAGCTATACGCAGTATTTT. Combining the CDR3 with reference TRBV28 and TRBJ2-3 gives the whole variable domain DVKVTQSSRYLVKRTGEKVFLECVQDMDHENMFWYRQDPGLGLRLIYFSYDVKMKEKGDIPEGYSVSREKKERFSLILESASTNQTSMYLCASITQIASSYTQYFGPGTRLTVL.

Points on this clonotype: The junction departs from germline at one end; a sequencing error may be responsible. This chain connects TRBV6-1 to TRBJ2-5; 7 bases map to TRBD1. CDR3 length: 16 residues. In germline, CDR1 is MNHNS, CDR2 SASEGT. The CDR3, as DNA: TGTGCCAGCCCACCCCCCGGGACAGATATGGAAGAGCCCCAGTACTTC. Amino acid sequence: CASPPPGTDMEEPQYF.

The table lists this clonotype with a few counts. V is TRBV28 and J is TRBJ1-2, with 10 bases identical to TRBD1. V gave up 2 bases and J gave up 7 bases; unmatched junction bases: 4. This CDR3 has 14 residues. CDR1 is MDHEN, CDR2 SYDVKM, per germline. The CDR3 DNA sequence: TGTGCCAGCAGTTTAGGGACAGGGGCCGCTGGCTACACCTTC. It translates to CASSLGTGAAGYTF.

This sequence joins TRBV6-1 and TRBJ2-3; possibly TRBD1 for D (5 bases). CDR3 length: 17 amino acids. Germline loops: CDR1 MNHNS, CDR2 SASEGT. V was trimmed by 4 bases and J by 0 bases, leaving 17 bases between them. The CDR3 is CASSVTIGDTSTDTQYF. In DNA, the CDR3 is TGTGCCAGCAGTGTTACGATAGGGGATACGAGCACAGATACGCAGTATTTT.

The J gene is TRBJ1-2, the V gene TRBV20-1; a weak D match, TRBD1 (6 bases). Trimming took 0 bases from V and 1 from J, leaving 15 bases between them. Germline CDR1 and CDR2: DFQATT and SNEGSKA (reference sequence). There are 16 residues in the CDR3. The CDR3 sequence is CSARDLGDTVNYGYTF. In DNA, the CDR3 is TGCAGTGCTAGAGATCTAGGGGACACAGTTAACTATGGCTACACCTTC.

This clonotype was detected many times. The chain combines TRBV7-2 with TRBJ2-1, with D perhaps given as TRBD1 or TRBD2 (5 bases each). Germline lookup yields CDR1 SGHTA and CDR2 FQGNSA. V shed 5 bases and J shed 3 bases, with 11 bases lying between them. The CDR3 covers 14 residues. The CDR3 is CASSVSGLYNEQFF. As DNA, the CDR3 is TGTGCCAGCAGCGTATCGGGGCTCTACAATGAGCAGTTCTTC.

This chain links TRBV2 with TRBJ2-1; 7 nucleotides align to TRBD2. The CDR3 is made up of 15 amino acids. J was trimmed by 1 base and V by 6 bases; bases with no gene match: 6. CDR1 and CDR2 from the germline V gene are SNHLY and FYNNEI. The CDR3 DNA reads TGTGCCAGCAGAGAAACTAGCGCTTCCTACAATGAGCAGTTCTTC. This codes for CASRETSASYNEQFF.

This clonotype appeared many times. The chain recombines TRBV6-5 with TRBJ2-6; tentative D call: TRBD1 (6 bases). V was cut by 4 bases and J by 4 bases, with 11 bases left in between. Germline loops: CDR1 MNHEY, CDR2 SVGAGI. The CDR3 is 15 amino acids. The CDR3 reads CASSLTGSGANVLTF. CDR3 nucleotides: TGTGCCAGCAGTTTGACAGGTTCCGGGGCCAACGTCCTGACTTTC.

Worth noting for this clonotype: It may be a read error: a sequence one base away is much more abundant. J is TRBJ2-1 and V is TRBV7-9; 8 positions agree with TRBD1. Germline V gene sequence: CDR1 SEHNR, CDR2 FQNEAQ (reference sequence). The CDR3 extends over 13 amino acids. The CDR3 coding sequence is TGTGTCAGCAGCTCACTTCCACAGGGGGACGGGTTCTTC. Residues: CVSSSLPQGDGFF. Together with reference TRBV7-9 and TRBJ2-1, the CDR3 gives the full variable domain: DTGVSQNPRHKITKRGQNVTFRCDPISEHNRLYWYRQTLGQGPEFLTYFQNEAQLEKSRLLSDRFSAERPKGSFSTLEIQRTEQGDSAMYLCVSSSLPQGDGFFGPGTRLTVL.

This clonotype came up many times. CDR3 sequence: CASSLGGTAYEQYF. For the CDR3, the DNA is TGTGCCAGCAGCTTAGGAGGGACAGCTTACGAGCAGTACTTC. The J gene is TRBJ2-7, the V gene TRBV7-8, with TRBD1 matching 7 bases. The CDR3 extends over 14 amino acids. V gave up 1 base and J gave up 4 bases; unmatched junction bases: 4. Per germline, CDR1 SGHVS and CDR2 FQNEAQ.

The table lists this clonotype with a few counts. The rearrangement uses TRBV29-1 and TRBJ2-2; 7 nucleotides line up with TRBD2. This CDR3 spans 13 amino acids. The ends lost 6 bases at V and 6 bases at J; junction bases unmatched: 7. Germline V gives CDR1 SQVTM, CDR2 ANQGSEA. CDR3 in DNA: TGCAGCGTGGCTAGCGGTGACGCCGGGGAGCTGTTTTTT. Encoded protein: CSVASGDAGELFF.

The chain is built from TRBV6-2 or TRBV6-3 and TRBJ2-7; D may be TRBD2 (5 bases). V was trimmed by 8 bases and J by 1 base, leaving 12 bases between them. Germline V CDR1 and CDR2: MNHEY, SVGEGT. CDR3 size: 13 residues. CDR3 nucleotide sequence: TGTGCCAGCCGTACCGACTATTCCTACGAGCAGTACTTC. It codes for CASRTDYSYEQYF.

Comments on this clonotype: A much larger clonotype is one base distant, so this may be a read error. The J gene is TRBJ2-5, the V gene TRBV5-3, with D hard to call. TRBV5-3 qualifies as an ORF whose function is uncertain. CDR3 length equals 12 residues. DNA for the CDR3: TGTGCCAGCAGCTTCTACTCAGGGACCCAGTACTTC. Its translation: CASSFYSGTQYF.

This clonotype was observed a few times. The CDR3 loop reads CASSVAGDNQPQHF. In DNA form, the CDR3 reads TGTGCCAGCAGCGTAGCAGGGGACAATCAGCCCCAGCATTTT. The chain links TRBV9 to TRBJ1-5; maybe TRBD1 (6 bases). The germline CDR1 and CDR2 sequences are SGDLS and YYNGEE. Trimming shortened V by 0 bases and J by 3 bases, and 7 bases separated the two germline ends. This CDR3 region has 14 residues. The entire variable domain, with the rest obtained from reference TRBV9 and TRBJ1-5, is as follows: DSGVTQTPKHLITATGQRVTLRCSPRSGDLSVYWYQQSLDQGLQFLIQYYNGEERAKGNILERFSAQQFPDLHSELNLSSLELGDSALYFCASSVAGDNQPQHFGDGTRLSIL.

There are many counts of this clonotype. The CDR3: CASSYLAPNTEAFF. CDR3 coding DNA: TGTGCCAGCAGTTACCTGGCACCCAACACTGAAGCTTTCTTT. The chain is built from TRBV6-2 or TRBV6-3 and TRBJ1-1, with unresolved D. This CDR3 region has 14 residues. Germline-derived CDR1 and CDR2 are MNHEY and SVGEGT. Trimming removed 2 bases at V and 2 bases at J, with 9 bases between.

The chain is built from TRBV12-3 or TRBV12-4 and TRBJ2-5, with D possibly TRBD2 on 5 matching bases. The CDR3 has 14 amino acids. Trimming cost V 5 bases and J 1 base, with 11 bases left between them. The CDR3 DNA follows: TGTGCCAGCAGTCCTTGGGGAGTCCAAGAGACCCAGTACTTC. Its translation is CASSPWGVQETQYF.

The genes are TRBV12-3 or TRBV12-4 and TRBJ1-2; D is possibly TRBD1 (5 bases). This CDR3 has 13 amino acids. With 3 bases removed from V and 5 bases from J, the gap between germline ends came to 10 bases. CDR3 sequence (DNA): TGTGCCAGCAGTTTTAGGGACGCATATGGCTACACCTTC. Residues: CASSFRDAYGYTF.

This clonotype was recorded at least ten times. This chain links TRBV7-9 with TRBJ1-1; TRBD1 matches at 8 bases. In germline, CDR1 is SEHNR, CDR2 FQNEAQ (reference sequence). The CDR3 runs 13 residues. The V segment lost 5 bases and the J segment 8 bases; nucleotides outside the gene matches: 7. CDR3 DNA sequence: TGTGCCAGCAGCACAAGACAGGGGAGCGAAGCTTTCTTT. Amino acids: CASSTRQGSEAFF.

Details on this clonotype: A much larger clone differs by one base, so this may be a read error. The rearrangement links TRBV4-1 to TRBJ2-7; D is perhaps TRBD1 or TRBD2 (6 bases each). The CDR3 has 15 residues. V was pared by 8 bases and J by 2 bases, with 19 bases between. Germline V gene lookup returns CDR1 MGHRA and CDR2 YSYEKL. In DNA form, the CDR3 reads TGCGCCAGCCGCCTCACGACCGGGGGCACCTACGAGCAGTACTTC. It is translated as CASRLTTGGTYEQYF.

This clonotype was found many times. The chain recombines TRBV20-1 with TRBJ2-7; the match to TRBD2 covers 9 bases. CDR3 size: 14 residues. Germline CDR1 DFQATT, CDR2 SNEGSKA (reference sequence). Trimming at V came to 3 bases and at J to 5 bases, leaving 8 bases not matched to a gene. This CDR3 reads CSASRNSGRNEQYF. CDR3 nucleotides: TGCAGTGCTAGCCGGAATAGCGGGAGAAACGAGCAGTACTTC.

This clonotype was recorded at least ten times. The junction shows a germline mismatch at one end, possibly a read error. The CDR3 DNA reads as TGTGCCTGGGACGGCATGAAAACTGAAGCTTTCTTT. Encoded protein: CAWDGMKTEAFF. V gene TRBV30 combines with J gene TRBJ1-1; D remains unclear. CDR3 length: 12 amino acids. Looked up from germline, CDR1 is GTSNPN and CDR2 is SVGIG (reference sequence).

In this sample, this clonotype turned up many times. This chain links TRBV19 with TRBJ2-7, with D possibly being TRBD1 or TRBD2 (6 bases each). Germline V gene data show CDR1 as LNHDA and CDR2 as SQIVND (reference sequence). V was shortened by 6 bases and J by 5 bases, with 14 bases between the two germline ends. The CDR3 spans 13 residues. CDR3 sequence (DNA): TGTGCCAGTAGCCCGGGGGCGAGGAACGAGCAGTACTTC. Translation: CASSPGARNEQYF.

This clonotype has a handful of counts. This chain links TRBV9 with TRBJ1-6, with 9 bases fitting TRBD1. The CDR3 has 14 amino acids. V was clipped by 3 bases and J by 8 bases; unmatched bases: 3. Per the germline V gene, CDR1 is SGDLS and CDR2 is YYNGEE. The CDR3 here is CASSGDRADSPLHF. CDR3 in DNA: TGTGCCAGCAGCGGGGACAGGGCGGATTCACCCCTCCACTTT.